Following are 20 T cell receptor beta chains from one sample sequenced in a study of early T cells in non-severe SARS-CoV-2 infection. Each CDR3 protein is one row after TCRdb ran MiXCR on the 5' RACE reads. The table includes more than 85,000 distinct CDR3 sequences, 16% detected once. The sequencing here drew on whole blood, taken at baseline. The source of these receptors is an adult who was a healthcare worker with PCR-confirmed SARS-CoV-2 infection or an uninfected control (not recorded which).

This clonotype was observed a handful of times. The chain recombines TRBV19 with TRBJ1-1; D gene unclear. With 8 bases removed from V and 2 bases from J, the gap between germline ends came to 15 bases. Germline V lookup: CDR1 LNHDA, CDR2 SQIVND (reference sequence). The CDR3 extends over 14 amino acids. CDR3 loop: CASGPGLINTEAFF. As DNA, the CDR3 is TGTGCCAGTGGACCAGGACTGATCAACACTGAAGCTTTCTTT.

There are a few counts of this clonotype. This chain links TRBV7-3 with TRBJ2-1; 7 bases match TRBD2. Germline CDR1 SGHTA, CDR2 FQGTGA. Trimming took 0 bases from V and 6 from J; bases not matched to a gene: 8. This CDR3 is 16 amino acids long. The CDR3 coding sequence is TGTGCCAGCAGCTTAACCGCCGGACTAGGATCCAATGAGCAGTTCTTC. Protein product: CASSLTAGLGSNEQFF.

This clonotype has more than one count but fewer than ten. The chain recombines TRBV5-4 with TRBJ2-2; D not certain. Trimming pared 1 base from V and 1 base from J, leaving 8 bases between. CDR1 SGHNT and CDR2 YYREEE come from the germline V gene (reference sequence). The CDR3 is made up of 15 amino acids. The CDR3 DNA sequence: TGTGCCAGCAGCTTGTATCAGGAGAACACCGGGGAGCTGTTTTTT. Encoded protein: CASSLYQENTGELFF.

The J gene is TRBJ1-1, the V gene TRBV4-1; D is unresolved. V was clipped by 4 bases and J by 1 base, with 10 bases between them. The CDR3 has 14 residues. CDR1 MGHRA and CDR2 YSYEKL come from the germline V gene. The CDR3 loop reads CASSLNFGNTEAFF. CDR3 sequence (DNA): TGCGCCAGCAGCCTAAACTTCGGGAACACTGAAGCTTTCTTT.

This clonotype was detected a few times. The rearrangement uses TRBV5-6 and TRBJ1-2; possible D gene TRBD1, 6 bases. The V and J ends lost 4 bases and 5 bases respectively, with 12 bases between them. From germline, CDR1 is SGHDT and CDR2 YYEEEE. This CDR3 has 13 amino acids. In nucleotides, the CDR3 is TGTGCCAGCAGCCCCCGGACAGCTTATGGCTACACCTTC. Translation gives CASSPRTAYGYTF.

The chain carries TRBV11-2 and TRBJ2-1; possibly TRBD2 for D (5 bases). The CDR3 sequence is 13 residues long. CDR1 and CDR2 from the germline V gene are SGHAT and FQNNGV. Trimming removed 3 bases at V and 5 bases at J, with 8 bases between. The CDR3 bases are TGTGCCAGCAGCTTGGGAGCAAACAATGAGCAGTTCTTC. Protein sequence: CASSLGANNEQFF.

The J gene is TRBJ2-7, the V gene TRBV5-1, with D hard to call. V shed 4 bases and J shed 4 bases, with 9 bases lying between them. CDR3 size: 12 residues. The germline V gene has CDR1 SGHRS and CDR2 YFSETQ. The CDR3 sequence is CASSAFEYEQYF. For the CDR3, the DNA is TGCGCCAGCAGCGCCTTTGAGTACGAGCAGTACTTC.

This clonotype showed up many times. The rearrangement joins TRBV7-9 to TRBJ2-3, with 9 bases lining up with TRBD1. CDR3 length: 16 residues. Germline trimming cut 5 bases from V and 4 bases from J; bases unmatched to any gene: 10. The germline CDR1 and CDR2 sequences are SEHNR and FQNEAQ (reference sequence). CDR3 loop: CASSALPGQGPDTQYF. The CDR3, as DNA: TGTGCCAGCAGCGCCCTCCCGGGACAGGGTCCAGATACGCAGTATTTT.

This clonotype has at least ten counts. The chain couples TRBV12-3 or TRBV12-4 to TRBJ1-1; a possible D gene is TRBD1 (5 bases). CDR3 length: 15 residues. Trimming left V 6 bases short and J 0 bases short, with 14 bases between. This CDR3 reads CASSPRQSLNTEAFF. The CDR3, as DNA: TGTGCCAGCAGCCCGAGACAGAGCTTGAACACTGAAGCTTTCTTT.

The rearrangement joins TRBV11-2 to TRBJ2-1; D might be TRBD2 (6 bases). The V gene lost 5 bases and the J gene lost 8 bases, with 7 bases spanning the gap. Germline values: CDR1 SGHAT, CDR2 FQNNGV. This CDR3 has 11 amino acids. The CDR3 DNA is TGTGCCAGCAGCCCGGGGGATGAGCAGTTCTTC. Amino acid sequence: CASSPGDEQFF. The entire variable domain, with the rest obtained from reference TRBV11-2 and TRBJ2-1, is as follows: EAGVAQSPRYKIIEKRQSVAFWCNPISGHATLYWYQQILGQGPKLLIQFQNNGVVDDSQLPKDRFSAERLKGVDSTLKIQPAKLEDSAVYLCASSPGDEQFFGPGTRLTVL.

Concerning this clonotype itself: The junction and the germline gene differ at one end; a read error may be behind it. J is TRBJ2-4 and V is TRBV2, with D maybe TRBD1 (5 bases). The CDR3 consists of 15 residues. Germline loops: CDR1 SNHLY, CDR2 FYNNEI. The CDR3 nucleotides read TGTACCAGCAGTTCAGGGCTAGACGCCAAAAACATTCAGTACTTC. Residues: CTSSSGLDAKNIQYF.

The table lists this clonotype with a count of one. The chain combines TRBV5-1 with TRBJ2-3; TRBD1 matches at 9 bases. V lost 0 bases and J lost 3; bases outside the gene matches: 2. Per the germline V gene, CDR1 is SGHRS and CDR2 is YFSETQ. The length of the CDR3 is 15 residues. The CDR3 loop reads CASSLGDRGTDTQYF. Written as DNA, the CDR3 is TGCGCCAGCAGCTTGGGAGACAGGGGGACAGATACGCAGTATTTT.

The V gene is TRBV18, the J gene TRBJ2-4, with D unclear. With 3 bases removed from V and 3 bases from J, the gap between germline ends came to 15 bases. Germline V gene data show CDR1 as KGHSH and CDR2 as LQKENI. The CDR3 extends over 16 amino acids. For the CDR3, the DNA is TGTGCCAGCTCACCGGGAAGGAATGGGGACAAAAACATTCAGTACTTC. Amino acid sequence: CASSPGRNGDKNIQYF.

This clonotype was observed a handful of times. The chain joins TRBV3-1 to TRBJ2-1; TRBD2 aligns across 8 bases. CDR1 and CDR2 from the germline V gene are LGHDT and YNNKEL (reference sequence). The CDR3 is made up of 16 amino acids. With 3 bases clipped from V and 8 bases from J, the junction kept 12 bases outside the gene matches. The CDR3 here is CASSQLGSGRVDEQFF. The CDR3 DNA reads as TGTGCCAGCAGCCAGTTGGGAAGCGGGAGAGTGGATGAGCAGTTCTTC.

This chain uses TRBV29-1 with TRBJ2-3, with D tentatively TRBD1 (5 bases). Germline-derived CDR1 and CDR2 are SQVTM and ANQGSEA. V lost 3 bases, J lost 1 base, and 11 bases lay in between. The CDR3 spans 14 residues. CDR3: CSVDDGRGTDTQYF. In DNA, the CDR3 is TGCAGCGTTGATGACGGCAGGGGCACAGATACGCAGTATTTT.

This clonotype was recorded a few times. The V call is TRBV27, the J call TRBJ2-5; TRBD1 agrees at 7 bases. The CDR3 consists of 15 residues. Germline assignment: CDR1 MNHEY and CDR2 SMNVEV (reference sequence). Losses at the gene ends were 6 bases for V and 1 base for J; bases not matched to a gene: 8. CDR3 in amino acids: CASRTTGIGQETQYF. DNA of the CDR3: TGTGCCAGCAGGACGACAGGGATCGGCCAAGAGACCCAGTACTTC.

CDR3 amino acids: CASSPKFGRRDEQYF. The CDR3 region has the DNA TGTGCCAGCAGTCCAAAATTCGGGAGAAGGGATGAGCAGTACTTC. V is TRBV28 and J is TRBJ2-1; maybe TRBD2 (6 bases). Gene TRBJ2-7 matches the end of the DNA better, so the J call may be wrong. Germline loops: CDR1 MDHEN, CDR2 SYDVKM. The CDR3 length is 15 residues.

The chain is built from TRBV7-9 and TRBJ1-1; D call uncertain. The CDR3 is 13 amino acids. Between the trimmed V and J ends, which lost 3 bases and 1 base, there was a span of 6 bases. CDR1 SEHNR and CDR2 FQNEAQ come from the germline V gene (reference sequence). The CDR3 nucleotides read TGTGCCAGCAGCTTTCAGGCGAACACTGAAGCTTTCTTT. It translates to CASSFQANTEAFF.

This clonotype was recorded a few times. V is TRBV15 and J is TRBJ2-3, with D uncertain. CDR3 length: 14 amino acids. V was pared by 0 bases and J by 2 bases, with 6 bases between. The germline V gene has CDR1 LNHNV and CDR2 YYDKDF (reference sequence). CDR3 protein: CATSREGYTDTQYF. The CDR3 DNA sequence: TGTGCCACCAGCAGAGAGGGGTACACAGATACGCAGTATTTT.

This clonotype occurred many times. V is TRBV7-2 and J is TRBJ2-7; D might be TRBD1 or TRBD2, each matching 5 bases. V dropped 5 bases and J dropped 5 bases, with 16 bases sitting between them. The CDR3 loop spans 14 amino acids. The germline CDR1 and CDR2 sequences are SGHTA and FQGNSA. The CDR3, as DNA: TGTGCCAGCAGCGCCGGGACCCCACCGAACGAGCAGTACTTC. This codes for CASSAGTPPNEQYF.